Here is one T cell receptor beta chain with its context. The CDR3 spans 13 residues. Germline V gene sequence: CDR1 SGHTA, CDR2 FQGNSA. Germline trimming cut 5 bases from V and 9 bases from J; bases unmatched to any gene: 2. Healthy donors had no documented immune events, such as infections, while sampled. The data derive from a study of identifying expanded T cells in peripheral blood. Repertoires were generated with immunoSEQ multiplex PCR, while TCRdb's copy carries only in-frame clones and drops some. The sample shows around 85,000 clones, approximately 89% of them seen only once. Sequencing was done on a sample of blood. The sequence was collected from a person aged 18 to 75 in good health. The J gene is TRBJ1-6, the V gene TRBV7-2; 9 bases fit TRBD1. As DNA, the CDR3 is TGTGCCAGCAGCCGGGACAGGGTTTCACCCCTCCACTTT. It yields the protein CASSRDRVSPLHF.